This TCR beta chain was identified during a study of blood T cell repertoires in COVID-19. Study information: Acute and convalescent COVID-19 samples came from the United States, Italy and Spain.

Per the germline V gene, CDR1 is MNHEY and CDR2 is SVGEGT. This CDR3 is 15 amino acids long. V lost 4 bases and J 0 bases, leaving 11 bases between the germline ends. Clones were sequenced by immunoSEQ multiplex PCR, and TCRdb holds only the in-frame ones, with some missing. The sample contains 200,000 to 250,000 clones, 80% to 90% of which appear only once. Cohorts were assigned according to the clinical history that participants reported. The sequence was collected from a woman younger than 45 with acute COVID-19. The specimen was PBMCs or T cells enriched from blood (not recorded which). This rearrangement joins TRBV6-2 or TRBV6-3 to TRBJ2-3; D is unclear. CDR3 sequence (DNA): TGTGCCAGCAGTTCAGGAAGGTATAGCACAGATACGCAGTATTTT. Encoded protein: CASSSGRYSTDTQYF.